This entry describes one T cell receptor beta chain. Its specificity is not known. The V gene end was trimmed by 5 bases and the J gene end by 0 bases; junction bases not matched to a gene: 7. Looked up from germline, CDR1 is MNHEY and CDR2 is SVGEGT. This CDR3 region has 16 residues. Study-wide points: Tumor-infiltrating Treg TCR alpha and beta sequences overlapped most with tumor naive CD4+ T cells, then blood naive.

Using its own MiXCR run on the 5' RACE reads, TCRdb lists one record per CDR3 protein. The sample lists just under 65,000 distinct CDR3 sequences; under 25% were seen once. The chain uses TRBV6-2 or TRBV6-3 and TRBJ2-4, with 7 bases identical to TRBD1. The origin of this receptor is a female donor with breast cancer. Sequenced material: memory CD4+ T cells sorted from a lymph node. Subset described: memory CD4+ T cells, CD4+CD45RO+CD25-. CDR3 loop: CASSPPGQKAKNIQYF. CDR3 DNA sequence: TGTGCCAGCAGTCCACCGGGACAGAAAGCCAAAAACATTCAGTACTTC.